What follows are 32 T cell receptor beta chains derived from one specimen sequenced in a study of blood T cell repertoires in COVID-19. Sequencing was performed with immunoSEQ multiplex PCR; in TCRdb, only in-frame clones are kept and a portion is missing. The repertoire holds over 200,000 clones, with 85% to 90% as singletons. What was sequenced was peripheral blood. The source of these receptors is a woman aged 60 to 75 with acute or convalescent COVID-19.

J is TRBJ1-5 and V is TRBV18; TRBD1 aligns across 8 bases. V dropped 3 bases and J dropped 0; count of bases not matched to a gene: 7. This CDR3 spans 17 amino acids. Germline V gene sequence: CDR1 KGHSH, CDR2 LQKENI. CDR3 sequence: CASSPFQGADSNQPQHF. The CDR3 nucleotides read TGTGCCAGCTCACCGTTTCAGGGGGCAGATAGCAATCAGCCCCAGCATTTT. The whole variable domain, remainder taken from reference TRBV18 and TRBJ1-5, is NAGVMQNPRHLVRRRGQEARLRCSPMKGHSHVYWYRQLPEEGLKFMVYLQKENIIDESGMPKERFSAEFPKEGPSILRIQQVVRGDSAAYFCASSPFQGADSNQPQHFGDGTRLSIL.

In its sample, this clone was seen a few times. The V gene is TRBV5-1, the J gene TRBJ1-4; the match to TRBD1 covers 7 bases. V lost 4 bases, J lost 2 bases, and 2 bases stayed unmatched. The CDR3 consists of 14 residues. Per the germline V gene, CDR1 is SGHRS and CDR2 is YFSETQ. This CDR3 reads CASSPTGTNEKLFF. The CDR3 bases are TGCGCCAGCAGCCCGACAGGGACTAATGAAAAACTGTTTTTT.

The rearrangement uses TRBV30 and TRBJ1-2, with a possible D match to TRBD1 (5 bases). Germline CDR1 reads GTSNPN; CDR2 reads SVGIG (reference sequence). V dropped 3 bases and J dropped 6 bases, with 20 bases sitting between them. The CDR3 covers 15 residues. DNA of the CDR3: TGTGCCTGGAGGCAGGGCGGGGGGGTAACGGATGGCTACACCTTC. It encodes CAWRQGGGVTDGYTF.

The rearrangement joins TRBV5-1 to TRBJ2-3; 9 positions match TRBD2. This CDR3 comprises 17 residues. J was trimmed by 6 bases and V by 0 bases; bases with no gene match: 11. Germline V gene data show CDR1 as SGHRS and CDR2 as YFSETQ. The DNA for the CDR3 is TGCGCCAGCAGCTTGGGCCTAGCGGGACCTTCGAGGGATACGCAGTATTTT. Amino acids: CASSLGLAGPSRDTQYF.

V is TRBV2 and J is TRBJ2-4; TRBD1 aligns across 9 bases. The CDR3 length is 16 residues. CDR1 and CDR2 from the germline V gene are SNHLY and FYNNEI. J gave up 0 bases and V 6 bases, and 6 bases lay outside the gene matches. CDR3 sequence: CASRPQGALAKNIQYF. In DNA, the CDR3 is TGTGCCAGCAGGCCACAGGGGGCTTTAGCCAAAAACATTCAGTACTTC.

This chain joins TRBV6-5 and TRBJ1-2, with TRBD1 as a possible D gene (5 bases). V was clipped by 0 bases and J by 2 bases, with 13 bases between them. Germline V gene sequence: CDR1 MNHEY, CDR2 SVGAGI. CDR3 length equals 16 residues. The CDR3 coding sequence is TGTGCCAGCAGTTACTCCATCATAGGGGTAAACTATGGCTACACCTTC. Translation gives CASSYSIIGVNYGYTF.

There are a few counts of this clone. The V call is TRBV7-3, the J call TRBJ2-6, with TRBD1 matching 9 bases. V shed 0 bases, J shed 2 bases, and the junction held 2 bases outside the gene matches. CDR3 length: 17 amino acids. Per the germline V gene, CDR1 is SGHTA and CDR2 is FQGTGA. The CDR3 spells CASSLTGTGTGANVLTF. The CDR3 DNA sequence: TGTGCCAGCAGCTTAACGGGGACAGGGACTGGGGCCAACGTCCTGACTTTC.

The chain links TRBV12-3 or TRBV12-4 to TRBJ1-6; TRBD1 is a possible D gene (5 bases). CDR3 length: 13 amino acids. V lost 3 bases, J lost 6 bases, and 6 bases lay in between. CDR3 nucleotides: TGTGCCAGCAGTTTTAGGGGTAATTCACCCCTCCACTTT. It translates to CASSFRGNSPLHF.

The CDR3 here is CASSVGAGAGAMNTEAFF. CDR3 DNA sequence: TGTGCCAGCAGCGTAGGAGCAGGGGCAGGGGCTATGAACACTGAAGCTTTCTTT. The V gene is TRBV9, the J gene TRBJ1-1; D possibly corresponds to TRBD1 (6 bases). This CDR3 spans 18 amino acids. Per the germline V gene, CDR1 is SGDLS and CDR2 is YYNGEE. The V gene lost 0 bases and the J gene lost 0 bases, with 18 bases spanning the gap.

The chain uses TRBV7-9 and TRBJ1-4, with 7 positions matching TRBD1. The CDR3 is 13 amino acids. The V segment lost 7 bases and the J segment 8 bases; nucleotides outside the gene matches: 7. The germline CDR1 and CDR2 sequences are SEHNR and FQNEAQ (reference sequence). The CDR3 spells CASNRQGREKLFF. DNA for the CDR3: TGTGCCAGCAACCGACAGGGCCGGGAAAAACTGTTTTTT.

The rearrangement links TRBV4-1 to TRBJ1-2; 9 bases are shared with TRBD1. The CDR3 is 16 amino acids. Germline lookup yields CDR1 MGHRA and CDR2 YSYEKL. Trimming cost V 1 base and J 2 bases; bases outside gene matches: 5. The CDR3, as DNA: TGCGCCAGCAGCCAAGTGGGGACAGGGCAGAACTATGGCTACACCTTC. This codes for CASSQVGTGQNYGYTF.

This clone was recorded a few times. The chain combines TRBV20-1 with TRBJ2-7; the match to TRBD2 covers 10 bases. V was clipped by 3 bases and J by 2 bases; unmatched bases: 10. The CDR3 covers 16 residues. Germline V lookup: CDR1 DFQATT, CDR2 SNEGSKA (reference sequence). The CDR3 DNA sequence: TGCAGTGCTAGTGGGCCCTCTAGCGGGAGAACCTACGAGCAGTACTTC. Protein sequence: CSASGPSSGRTYEQYF.

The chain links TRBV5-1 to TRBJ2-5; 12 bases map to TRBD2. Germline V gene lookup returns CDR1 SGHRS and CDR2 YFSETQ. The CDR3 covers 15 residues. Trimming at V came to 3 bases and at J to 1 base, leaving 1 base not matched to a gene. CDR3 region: CASSSSGRAQETQYF. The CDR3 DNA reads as TGCGCCAGCAGCTCTAGCGGGAGGGCCCAAGAGACCCAGTACTTC.

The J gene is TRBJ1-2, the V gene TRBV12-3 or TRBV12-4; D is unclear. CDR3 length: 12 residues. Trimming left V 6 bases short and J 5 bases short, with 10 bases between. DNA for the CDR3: TGTGCCAGCAGAATGGGAGTTTATGGCTACACCTTC. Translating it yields CASRMGVYGYTF.

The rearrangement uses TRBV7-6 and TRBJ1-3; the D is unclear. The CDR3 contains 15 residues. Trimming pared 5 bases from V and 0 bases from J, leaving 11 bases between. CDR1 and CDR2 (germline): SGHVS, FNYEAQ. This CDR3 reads CASSPQRPSGNTIYF. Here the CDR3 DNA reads TGTGCCAGCAGCCCCCAGAGGCCCTCTGGAAACACCATATATTTT.

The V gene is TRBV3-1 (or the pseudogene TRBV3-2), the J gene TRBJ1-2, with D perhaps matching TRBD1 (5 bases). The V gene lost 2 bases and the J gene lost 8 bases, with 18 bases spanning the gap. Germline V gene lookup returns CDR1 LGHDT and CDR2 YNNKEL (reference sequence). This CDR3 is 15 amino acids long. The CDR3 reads CASSQLQGGSRGYTF. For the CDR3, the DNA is TGTGCCAGCAGCCAATTGCAGGGTGGATCTAGGGGCTACACCTTC.

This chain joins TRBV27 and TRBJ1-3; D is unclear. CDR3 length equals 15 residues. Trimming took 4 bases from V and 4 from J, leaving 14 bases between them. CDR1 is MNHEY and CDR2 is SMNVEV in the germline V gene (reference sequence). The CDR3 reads CASSSSREVGNTIYF. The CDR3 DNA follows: TGTGCCAGCAGTTCCTCGAGGGAAGTGGGAAACACCATATATTTT.

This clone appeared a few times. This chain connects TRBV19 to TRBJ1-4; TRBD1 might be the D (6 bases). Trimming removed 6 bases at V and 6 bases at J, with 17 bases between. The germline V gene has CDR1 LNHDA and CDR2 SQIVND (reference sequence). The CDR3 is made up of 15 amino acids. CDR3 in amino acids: CASSNSGGRDEKLFF. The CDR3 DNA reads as TGTGCCAGTAGCAATAGCGGGGGGCGTGATGAAAAACTGTTTTTT.

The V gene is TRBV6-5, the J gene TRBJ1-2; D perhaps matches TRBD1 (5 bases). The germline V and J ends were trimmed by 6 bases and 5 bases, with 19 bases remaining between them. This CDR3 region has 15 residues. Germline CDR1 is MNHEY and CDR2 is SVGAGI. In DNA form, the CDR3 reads TGTGCCAGCAGCCGGGTCGGGGGTTCTACTTATGGCTACACCTTC. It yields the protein CASSRVGGSTYGYTF.

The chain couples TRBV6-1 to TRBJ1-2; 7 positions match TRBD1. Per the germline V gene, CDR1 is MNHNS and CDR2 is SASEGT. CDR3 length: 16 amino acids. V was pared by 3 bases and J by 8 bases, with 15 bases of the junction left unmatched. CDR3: CASSDRDRDDLRGYTF. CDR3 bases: TGTGCCAGCAGTGACCGTGACAGGGATGATCTCCGAGGCTACACCTTC.

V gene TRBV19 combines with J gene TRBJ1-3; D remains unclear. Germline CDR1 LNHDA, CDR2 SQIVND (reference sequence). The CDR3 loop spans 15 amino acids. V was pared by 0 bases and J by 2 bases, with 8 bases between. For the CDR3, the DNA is TGTGCCAGTAGTATAGATTGGACTCCTGGAAACACCATATATTTT. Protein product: CASSIDWTPGNTIYF.

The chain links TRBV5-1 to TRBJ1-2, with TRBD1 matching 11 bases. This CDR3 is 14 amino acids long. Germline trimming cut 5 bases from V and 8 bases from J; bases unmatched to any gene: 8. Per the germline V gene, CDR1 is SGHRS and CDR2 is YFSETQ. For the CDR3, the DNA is TGCGCCAGCAGTTTTGGACAGGGGGCTTGGGGCTACACCTTC. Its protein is CASSFGQGAWGYTF.

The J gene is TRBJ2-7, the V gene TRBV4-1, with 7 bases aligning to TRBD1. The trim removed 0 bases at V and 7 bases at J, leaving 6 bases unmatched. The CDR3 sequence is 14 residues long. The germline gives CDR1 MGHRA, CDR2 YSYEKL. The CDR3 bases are TGCGCCAGCAGCCAAGATCTGACAGGGTATGAGCAGTACTTC. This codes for CASSQDLTGYEQYF.

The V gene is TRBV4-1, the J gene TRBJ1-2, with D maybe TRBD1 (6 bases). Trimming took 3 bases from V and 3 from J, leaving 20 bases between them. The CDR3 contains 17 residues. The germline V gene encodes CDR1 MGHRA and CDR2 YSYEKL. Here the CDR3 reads CASSHRGTNKGDYGYTF. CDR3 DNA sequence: TGCGCCAGCAGCCATCGGGGTACCAACAAGGGGGACTATGGCTACACCTTC.

The chain's CDR3 is CAIRVGGSGNTIYF. The CDR3 coding sequence is TGTGCCATCAGGGTGGGGGGCTCTGGAAACACCATATATTTT. The J gene is TRBJ1-3, the V gene TRBV10-3; tentative D call: TRBD1 (5 bases). Between the trimmed V and J ends, which lost 6 bases and 0 bases, there was a span of 9 bases. Germline V gives CDR1 ENHRY, CDR2 SYGVKD. This CDR3 has 14 residues.

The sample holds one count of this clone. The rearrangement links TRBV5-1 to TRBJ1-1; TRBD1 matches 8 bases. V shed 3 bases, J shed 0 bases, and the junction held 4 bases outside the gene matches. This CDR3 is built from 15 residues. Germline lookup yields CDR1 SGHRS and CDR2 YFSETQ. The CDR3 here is CASSYGQGLNTEAFF. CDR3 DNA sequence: TGCGCCAGCAGCTACGGACAGGGCTTGAACACTGAAGCTTTCTTT.

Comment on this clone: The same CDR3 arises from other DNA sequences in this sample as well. The CDR3 spells CASSLGASGGNYEQYF. The CDR3 DNA reads TGCGCCAGCAGCTTGGGAGCTAGCGGGGGGAACTACGAGCAGTACTTC. The chain combines TRBV5-1 with TRBJ2-7; 11 positions agree with TRBD2. Unmatched junction bases numbered 5, after V lost 0 bases and J lost 3 bases. The CDR3 length is 16 residues. In germline, CDR1 is SGHRS, CDR2 YFSETQ.

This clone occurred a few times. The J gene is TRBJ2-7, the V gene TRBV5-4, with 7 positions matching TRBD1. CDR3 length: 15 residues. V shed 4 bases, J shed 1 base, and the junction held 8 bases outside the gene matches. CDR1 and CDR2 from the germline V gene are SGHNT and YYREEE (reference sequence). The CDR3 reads CASSPGQLLSYEQYF. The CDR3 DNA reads TGTGCCAGCAGCCCGGGACAGCTGTTATCCTACGAGCAGTACTTC.

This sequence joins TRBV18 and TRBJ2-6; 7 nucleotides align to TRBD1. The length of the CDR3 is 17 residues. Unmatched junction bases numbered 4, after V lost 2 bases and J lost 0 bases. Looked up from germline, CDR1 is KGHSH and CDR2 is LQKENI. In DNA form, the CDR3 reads TGTGCCAGCTCACCAAGACAGGGTGGCTCTGGGGCCAACGTCCTGACTTTC. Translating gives CASSPRQGGSGANVLTF.

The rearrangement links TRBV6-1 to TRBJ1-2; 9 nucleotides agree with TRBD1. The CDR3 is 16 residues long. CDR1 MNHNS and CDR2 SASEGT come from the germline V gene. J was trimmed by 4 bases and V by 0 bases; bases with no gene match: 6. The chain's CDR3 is CASSEAIRQGVYGYTF. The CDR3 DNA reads TGTGCCAGCAGTGAAGCTATTCGACAGGGGGTCTATGGCTACACCTTC.

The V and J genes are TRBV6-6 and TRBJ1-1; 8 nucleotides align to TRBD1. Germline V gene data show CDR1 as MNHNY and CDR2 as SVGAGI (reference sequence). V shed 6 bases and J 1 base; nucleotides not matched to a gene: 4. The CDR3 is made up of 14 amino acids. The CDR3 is CASRPTGGNTEAFF. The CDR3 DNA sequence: TGTGCCAGCAGACCAACAGGGGGGAACACTGAAGCTTTCTTT.

CDR3 DNA sequence: TGTGCCAGCAGCCAGATATTACGGACATCTGGGGCCAACGTCCTGACTTTC. Encoded protein: CASSQILRTSGANVLTF. The chain combines TRBV14 with TRBJ2-6; TRBD1 might be the D (5 bases). This CDR3 spans 17 amino acids. V was shortened by 3 bases and J by 1 base, with 13 bases between the two germline ends. Germline assignment: CDR1 SGHDN and CDR2 FVKESK.